Below are 27 T cell receptor beta chains sequenced from a single sample in a study of T cell repertoires in cytomegalovirus infection (dated by TCRdb to about 2019). The run used an Illumina HiSeq 1500. TCRdb's own reprocessing of the public reads used fastp at Q25 and MiXCR and kept productive beta chains. Entries that share a CDR3 protein sequence are merged under the most common genes and DNA. The sample table holds about 330,000 distinct CDR3 sequences, of which more than 9% were seen once. Jointly, the top ten make up 3.5% to 4.5% of the sample. The sequenced material came from PBMCs. These receptors were taken from a human donor in good health (CMV status not recorded). Some clones in this sample may be carry-over from other donors' samples.

This clonotype was detected many times. The gene calls are TRBV12-3 or TRBV12-4 and TRBJ2-2; no clear D gene. V gave up 6 bases and J gave up 3 bases, with 5 bases separating them. The CDR3 totals 12 residues. The CDR3 here is CASSLDTGELFF. CDR3 sequence (DNA): TGTGCCAGCAGCTTGGACACCGGGGAGCTGTTTTTT.

In regard to this clonotype: This may be a read error, as it is one base from a much larger clone. V and J are TRBV27 and TRBJ2-1; TRBD2 matches 8 bases. Germline assignment: CDR1 MNHEY and CDR2 SMNVEV (reference sequence). This CDR3 contains 14 residues. CDR3 nucleotide sequence: TGTGCCAGCAGTTACGGGAGGGGAGGCAATGAGCATTTCTTC. Amino acid sequence: CASSYGRGGNEHFF.

Comment on this clonotype: It may be a read error: a sequence one base away is much more abundant. The CDR3 ends on some other residue instead of the conserved phenylalanine or tryptophan, so this is likely a read error. The V and J genes are TRBV11-2 and TRBJ1-2; 11 nucleotides match TRBD1. This CDR3 region has 15 residues. Germline CDR1 reads SGHAT; CDR2 reads FQNNGV. V trimming: 1 base; J trimming: 4 bases; junction bases outside the gene matches: 2. Written as DNA, the CDR3 is TGTGCCAGCAGCTTAGGGACAGGGGGCGTCTATGGCTACACCTAC. Its translation: CASSLGTGGVYGYTY.

This clonotype was found a few times. V and J are TRBV12-5 and TRBJ1-1; no firm D call. In germline, CDR1 is LGHNT, CDR2 FRNRAP. V lost 1 base and J 7 bases, leaving 10 bases between the germline ends. The CDR3 is made up of 13 amino acids. The CDR3 DNA sequence: TGTGCTAGTGGTTTGGATAGACGCCGTGAAGCTTTCTTT. It translates to CASGLDRRREAFF.

Many counts were recorded for this clonotype. The chain couples TRBV7-6 to TRBJ2-3; D unclear. The V gene lost 4 bases and the J gene lost 14 bases, with 13 bases spanning the gap. CDR1 and CDR2 from the germline V gene are SGHVS and FNYEAQ. This CDR3 spans 11 amino acids. The CDR3 loop reads CASSSSSTAYF. The CDR3 nucleotides read TGTGCCAGCAGCTCGTCTTCCACCGCGTATTTT.

The sample holds many counts of this clonotype. CDR3 nucleotides: TGTGCCAGCAGTTATTCCCCGGGGCGGGAGCCCATGAACACTGAAGCTTTCTTT. This codes for CASSYSPGREPMNTEAFF. The chain couples TRBV6-2 or TRBV6-3 to TRBJ1-1; D might be TRBD1 (5 bases). CDR3 length equals 18 residues. The germline V and J ends were trimmed by 3 bases and 0 bases, with 20 bases remaining between them. Germline CDR1 MNHEY, CDR2 SVGEGT.

Worth noting for this clonotype: A much more abundant neighbour one base away suggests this may be a read error. The chain recombines TRBV7-2 with TRBJ1-2, with no clear D. Trimming shortened V by 1 base and J by 6 bases, and 15 bases separated the two germline ends. This CDR3 has 15 amino acids. Germline CDR1 SGHTA, CDR2 FQGNSA. CDR3 residues: CASSLEPKPNNGYTF. CDR3 nucleotides: TGTGCCAGCAGCTTAGAACCGAAACCAAACAATGGCTACACCTTC.

The chain uses TRBV7-2 and TRBJ2-3, with D possibly TRBD2 on 7 matching bases. The CDR3 loop spans 17 amino acids. Per the germline V gene, CDR1 is SGHTA and CDR2 is FQGNSA. Between the trimmed V and J ends, which lost 7 bases and 0 bases, there was a span of 20 bases. As DNA, the CDR3 is TGTGCCAGCACCGGGGGGCCCACGAGGGGTAGCACAGATACGCAGTATTTT. Translating gives CASTGGPTRGSTDTQYF.

This rearrangement joins TRBV7-3 to TRBJ2-1; the match to TRBD2 covers 16 bases. The V gene end was trimmed by 6 bases and the J gene end by 2 bases; junction bases not matched to a gene: 10. The CDR3 spans 19 residues. Germline CDR1 SGHTA, CDR2 FQGTGA. CDR3 loop: CASSPDGTSGRAAYNEQFF. The CDR3 nucleotides are TGTGCCAGCAGTCCAGACGGGACTAGCGGGAGGGCAGCCTACAATGAGCAGTTCTTC. The full variable domain, completed using reference TRBV7-3 and TRBJ2-1, is GAGVSQTPSNKVTEKGKYVELRCDPISGHTALYWYRQSLGQGPEFLIYFQGTGAADDSGLPNDRFFAVRPEGSVSTLKIQRTERGDSAVYLCASSPDGTSGRAAYNEQFFGPGTRLTVL.

There are many counts of this clonotype. The chain is built from TRBV19 and TRBJ1-5; no clear D gene. Germline values: CDR1 LNHDA, CDR2 SQIVND (reference sequence). Trimming stripped 7 bases from V and 6 bases from J, with 22 bases between. This CDR3 has 16 amino acids. DNA for the CDR3: TGTGCCAGTACCCCGTACAGCGCCTTTCGAAGTCAGCCCCAGCATTTT. It is translated as CASTPYSAFRSQPQHF.

The CDR3 spells CASSGRWNTEAFF. The CDR3 nucleotides read TGTGCCAGCAGTGGCAGGTGGAACACTGAAGCTTTCTTT. The J gene is TRBJ1-1, the V gene TRBV28, with D hard to call. Trimming stripped 5 bases from V and 1 base from J, with 8 bases between. Germline lookup yields CDR1 MDHEN and CDR2 SYDVKM. The CDR3 runs to 13 residues.

This chain uses TRBV6-2 or TRBV6-3 with TRBJ2-1; 10 bases align to TRBD2. The V gene end was trimmed by 4 bases and the J gene end by 6 bases; junction bases not matched to a gene: 3. The length of the CDR3 is 14 residues. Germline V gene data show CDR1 as MNHEY and CDR2 as SVGEGT. CDR3 nucleotides: TGTGCCAGCAGTTGGTCTAGCGGGAGCAATGAGCAGTTCTTC. Amino acid sequence: CASSWSSGSNEQFF.

This clonotype was seen ten or more times. The chain has TRBV11-2 and TRBJ2-1; 11 nucleotides align to TRBD2. This CDR3 has 19 amino acids. CDR1 SGHAT and CDR2 FQNNGV come from the germline V gene. V trimming: 5 bases; J trimming: 1 base; junction bases outside the gene matches: 13. CDR3 sequence reads: CASSQDPLAGGGSYNEQFF. In nucleotides, the CDR3 is TGTGCCAGCAGCCAGGACCCCCTAGCGGGGGGAGGTTCCTACAATGAGCAGTTCTTC.

This sequence joins TRBV20-1 and TRBJ2-1; no clear D. V lost 5 bases to trimming and J lost 4 bases, with 18 bases between them. Germline-derived CDR1 and CDR2 are DFQATT and SNEGSKA (reference sequence). There are 15 residues in the CDR3. In nucleotides, the CDR3 is TGCAGTGCTGACCCGAGATTAGGGAATTACAATGAGCAGTTCTTC. Protein: CSADPRLGNYNEQFF.

This clonotype was detected a few times. The rearrangement links TRBV7-6 to TRBJ1-6; the D is unclear. The CDR3 is 15 residues long. Looked up from germline, CDR1 is SGHVS and CDR2 is FNYEAQ. V was shortened by 4 bases and J by 6 bases, with 13 bases between the two germline ends. CDR3 in DNA: TGTGCCAGCAGCTCTAGGGATTCGGGTAATTCACCCCTCCACTTT. Protein product: CASSSRDSGNSPLHF.

This clonotype occurred many times. The CDR3 bases are TGTGCCAGCAGCCCCCCGGACGGGAGGGGCTACACCTTC. This gives the protein CASSPPDGRGYTF. The rearrangement uses TRBV7-2 and TRBJ1-2; D uncertain. The CDR3 is made up of 13 amino acids. Germline CDR1 is SGHTA and CDR2 is FQGNSA. V was pared by 5 bases and J by 8 bases, with 15 bases between.

This clonotype has only a few counts. The chain couples TRBV6-4 to TRBJ2-1; 7 positions agree with TRBD2. J lost 5 bases, V lost 0 bases, and 7 bases had no gene match. Germline V lookup: CDR1 MRHNA, CDR2 SNTAGT. The CDR3 runs 16 residues. Here the CDR3 reads CASSDSGLADHNEQFF. The CDR3 DNA sequence: TGTGCCAGCAGTGACTCAGGGCTAGCGGATCACAATGAGCAGTTCTTC.

This clonotype was counted only a few times. The chain uses TRBV20-1 and TRBJ1-2; 7 nucleotides line up with TRBD1. With V trimmed by 2 bases and J by 4 bases, 4 bases remained unmatched. This CDR3 has 13 amino acids. Germline V gene sequence: CDR1 DFQATT, CDR2 SNEGSKA (reference sequence). CDR3 residues: CSARHTGAYGYTF. The DNA for the CDR3 is TGCAGTGCTAGACATACAGGGGCCTATGGCTACACCTTC.

The rearrangement joins TRBV12-3 or TRBV12-4 to TRBJ2-5; D perhaps matches TRBD2 (5 bases). The V and J ends lost 6 bases and 5 bases respectively, with 10 bases between them. The CDR3 consists of 12 residues. CDR3 sequence reads: CASSKRGETQYF. The CDR3 region has the DNA TGTGCCAGCAGCAAAAGAGGGGAGACCCAGTACTTC.

This clonotype has a count of ten or more. The rearrangement links TRBV7-2 to TRBJ2-3, with 8 bases matching TRBD2. The V segment lost 3 bases and the J segment 3 bases; nucleotides outside the gene matches: 17. From germline, CDR1 is SGHTA and CDR2 FQGNSA. The CDR3 contains 19 residues. The CDR3 is CASSLWIGGAGLGTDTQYF. In DNA form, the CDR3 reads TGTGCCAGCAGCTTGTGGATCGGGGGGGCCGGATTGGGGACAGATACGCAGTATTTT. The whole variable domain, filled in from reference TRBV7-2 and TRBJ2-3, reads GAGVSQSPSNKVTEKGKDVELRCDPISGHTALYWYRQSLGQGLEFLIYFQGNSAPDKSGLPSDRFSAERTGGSVSTLTIQRTQQEDSAVYLCASSLWIGGAGLGTDTQYFGPGTRLTVL.

Ten or more counts support this clonotype. J is TRBJ2-7 and V is TRBV7-2; D is possibly TRBD2 (6 bases). The CDR3 extends over 15 amino acids. V was shortened by 4 bases and J by 2 bases, with 15 bases between the two germline ends. Germline CDR1 and CDR2: SGHTA and FQGNSA. CDR3 loop: CASSWSSGYTYEQYF. DNA for the CDR3: TGTGCCAGCAGCTGGTCAAGCGGGTATACCTACGAGCAGTACTTC.

This clonotype came up a few times. V is TRBV7-3 and J is TRBJ2-2; 13 nucleotides agree with TRBD2. CDR1 SGHTA and CDR2 FQGTGA come from the germline V gene. Germline trimming cut 5 bases from V and 4 bases from J; bases unmatched to any gene: 4. This CDR3 contains 16 residues. CDR3 residues: CASSTSGGASTGELFF. Here the CDR3 DNA reads TGTGCCAGCAGCACTAGCGGGGGGGCAAGCACCGGGGAGCTGTTTTTT.

This clonotype has just a few counts. The chain has TRBV7-2 and TRBJ1-2; TRBD1 is a possible D gene (5 bases). CDR3 length equals 14 residues. Germline V gene data show CDR1 as SGHTA and CDR2 as FQGNSA. Trimming pared 5 bases from V and 7 bases from J, leaving 17 bases between. The CDR3 here is CASSPRRQGSGYTF. The CDR3 region has the DNA TGTGCCAGCAGCCCGCGGAGGCAGGGAAGTGGCTACACCTTC.

This clonotype was picked up a small number of times. Here the CDR3 reads CASSRGLLSYNEQFF. The CDR3 nucleotides read TGTGCCAGCAGTCGGGGTCTCCTCTCCTACAATGAGCAGTTCTTC. The chain links TRBV25-1 to TRBJ2-1; maybe TRBD2 (5 bases). CDR3 length equals 15 residues. Trimming removed 5 bases from V and 0 bases from J, with 11 bases in between. The germline V gene encodes CDR1 MGHDK and CDR2 SYGVNS.

This clonotype came up a few times. J is TRBJ1-5 and V is TRBV7-9; 12 nucleotides line up with TRBD1. The CDR3 loop spans 17 amino acids. V dropped 5 bases and J dropped 1; count of bases not matched to a gene: 6. CDR1 and CDR2 (germline): SEHNR, FQNEAQ (reference sequence). The chain's CDR3 is CASSLGQGAVSNQPQHF. CDR3 nucleotide sequence: TGTGCCAGCAGCCTGGGACAGGGGGCGGTAAGCAATCAGCCCCAGCATTTT.

The sample holds a few counts of this clonotype. V and J are TRBV20-1 and TRBJ2-5; 8 bases match TRBD1. Per germline, CDR1 DFQATT and CDR2 SNEGSKA (reference sequence). J lost 5 bases, V lost 0 bases, and 11 bases had no gene match. This CDR3 is built from 16 residues. The CDR3 protein is CSARDVQGAGGETQYF. CDR3 coding DNA: TGCAGTGCTAGAGATGTCCAGGGGGCAGGCGGGGAGACCCAGTACTTC.

This clonotype came up many times. The chain has TRBV7-2 and TRBJ1-2, with D perhaps TRBD1 (5 bases). CDR3 length: 14 amino acids. Trimming removed 2 bases at V and 8 bases at J, with 15 bases between. CDR1 and CDR2 from the germline V gene are SGHTA and FQGNSA. CDR3 residues: CASSLIPGNVGYTF. The CDR3 coding sequence is TGTGCCAGCAGCTTAATACCAGGGAATGTGGGCTACACCTTC.